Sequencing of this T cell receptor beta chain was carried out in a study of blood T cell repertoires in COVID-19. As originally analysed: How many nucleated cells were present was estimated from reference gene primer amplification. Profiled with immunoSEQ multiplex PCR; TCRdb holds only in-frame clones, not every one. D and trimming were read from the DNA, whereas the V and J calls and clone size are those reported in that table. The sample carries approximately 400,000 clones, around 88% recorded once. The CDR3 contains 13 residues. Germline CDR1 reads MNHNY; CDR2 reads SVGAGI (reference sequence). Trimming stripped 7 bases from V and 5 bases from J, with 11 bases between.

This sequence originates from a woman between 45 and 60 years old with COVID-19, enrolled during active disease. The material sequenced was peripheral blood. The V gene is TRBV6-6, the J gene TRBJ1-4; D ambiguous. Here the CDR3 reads CASMLKRNEKLFF. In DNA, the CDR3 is TGTGCCAGCATGTTAAAGCGCAATGAAAAACTGTTTTTT.